This TCR beta chain appears in the sequencing data of a study of OX40 agonist ivuxolimab in advanced cancers. Profiling relied on immunoSEQ multiplex PCR, and the TCRdb table lists in-frame clones only, not all of them. The sample yields 30,000 to 40,000 clones, about four fifths seen once. In this sample, this clone is medium-sized. Here the sequenced sample was CD4+ or CD8+ T cells sorted from blood, taken in a trial of the OX40 agonist ivuxolimab. The receptor comes from an adult with an advanced solid tumor such as melanoma, head and neck, liver or kidney cancer.

CDR3 loop: CAISEGQGRGYTF. As DNA, the CDR3 is TGTGCCATCAGTGAGGGACAGGGGAGAGGCTACACCTTC. The chain employs TRBV10-3 and TRBJ1-2; 9 nucleotides align to TRBD1. In germline, CDR1 is ENHRY, CDR2 SYGVKD. V was pared by 2 bases and J by 8 bases, with 3 bases of the junction left unmatched. The CDR3 sequence is 13 residues long.